This is a list of T cell receptor beta chains from one sample in a study of T cell responses to AZD1222 COVID-19 vaccine. Assay: immunoSEQ multiplex PCR; the TCRdb copy retains only in-frame clones and omits some. The sample has about 47,000 clones, around 85% seen once. The sample consisted of peripheral blood, taken on day 0 of MenACWY control vaccination. These receptors all come from an adult in good health. Both conserved end residues are part of each CDR3. The order of the fields is D gene, J gene, V gene, clone size, CDR3 DNA, CDR3 protein. A D gene is named only where the DNA matches it firmly. The size of a clone is reported for some rows only, either as once, few or many, or as a class for expanded clones.

>.|TRBJ1-1|TRBV3-1/TRBV3-2|.
TGTGCCAGCAGCCAGGGAGGGGCTCGGGTCACTGAAGCTTTCTTT
CASSQGGARVTEAFF
>TRBD1|TRBJ1-2|TRBV28|.
TGTGCCAGCAGTAGGTTTCAGGGGGGGAACTACTATGGCTACACCTTC
CASSRFQGGNYYGYTF
>.|TRBJ1-1|TRBV11-2|.
TGTGCCAGCAGCCCCCCGGGGACGTCTGAAGCTTTCTTT
CASSPPGTSEAFF
>TRBD1|TRBJ2-2|TRBV19|.
TGTGCCAGTAGAAAAACAGGGGGCCTAAACACCGGGGAGCTGTTTTTT
CASRKTGGLNTGELFF
>.|TRBJ2-1|TRBV13|.
TGTGCCAGCAGCCCCGAGGGCGGGCGGCGCTCCTACAATGAGCAGTTCTTC
CASSPEGGRRSYNEQFF
>TRBD2|TRBJ2-3|TRBV10-2|.
TGCGCCAGCAGTGAGCCCGGGACTAGCGGGCGGGGAGGCTATACGCAGTATTTT
CASSEPGTSGRGGYTQYF
>.|TRBJ1-3|TRBV2|.
TGTGCCAGCAGTGAGGGGGCCGCCTCTGGAAACACCATATATTTT
CASSEGAASGNTIYF
>.|TRBJ2-6|TRBV5-1|.
TGCGCCAGCAGCTTGGACAGGGTTGGGCCCAGGTCTGGGGCCAACGTCCTGACTTTC
CASSLDRVGPRSGANVLTF
>.|TRBJ2-1|TRBV19|.
TGTGCCAGTAGTATAGTAGGCAACAATGAGCAGTTCTTC
CASSIVGNNEQFF
>TRBD1|TRBJ1-2|TRBV4-1|once
TGCGCCAGCAGCCGGAGCTCCTGGACAGGGGACTATGGCTACACCTTC
CASSRSSWTGDYGYTF
>TRBD2|TRBJ2-3|TRBV4-2|.
TGTGCCAGCAGCCAAGATTCTAGCGGGGGGGCGGCGCAGTATTTT
CASSQDSSGGAAQYF
>.|TRBJ1-1|TRBV5-1|.
TGCGCCAGCAGCTTGGGAATTTTTAAGTTGGTAGTGAACACTGAAGCTTTCTTT
CASSLGIFKLVVNTEAFF
>TRBD1|TRBJ1-6|TRBV5-6|.
TGTGCCAGCAGCATGGGACAGGGTGATTCACCCCTCCACTTT
CASSMGQGDSPLHF
>TRBD2|TRBJ2-7|TRBV28|.
TGTGCCAGCAGTTTAATAGCGGGATCATCCTACGAGCAGTACTTC
CASSLIAGSSYEQYF
>.|TRBJ2-7|TRBV28|once
TGTGCCAGCAGTTTACGGGGCTCCTCCGACGAGCAGTACTTC
CASSLRGSSDEQYF
>.|TRBJ1-5|TRBV15|.
TGTGCCACCAGCAGAGGGGGGGGATCCAATCAGCCCCAGCATTTT
CATSRGGGSNQPQHF
>.|TRBJ2-5|TRBV6-5|few
TGTGCCAGCAGCCACGGACTTCTAAAGGAGACCCAGTACTTC
CASSHGLLKETQYF
>.|TRBJ1-5|TRBV19|.
TGTGCCAGTAGTATTTGGGGGGCCAATCAGCCCCAGCATTTT
CASSIWGANQPQHF
>.|TRBJ1-1|TRBV19|.
TGTGCCAGCCAGGGTTATACTGAAGCTTTCTTT
CASQGYTEAFF
>TRBD1|TRBJ1-4|TRBV9|.
TGTGCCAGCAGCGCCGACAGGGGTGGGGATGAAAAACTGTTTTTT
CASSADRGGDEKLFF
>.|TRBJ1-3|TRBV12-3/TRBV12-4|.
TGTGCCAGTACAGCGGGAGGAAACACCATATATTTT
CASTAGGNTIYF
>.|TRBJ2-7|TRBV11-2|.
TGTGCCAGCAGCCCCGTCCCGGCTGGCGCCTACGAGCAGTACTTC
CASSPVPAGAYEQYF
>TRBD1|TRBJ2-7|TRBV18|once
TGTGCCAGCTCACAGGGACAGACTTACGAGCAGTACTTC
CASSQGQTYEQYF
>.|TRBJ1-6|TRBV9|.
TGTGCCAGCAACACAGTCCTCAATTCACCCCTCCACTTT
CASNTVLNSPLHF
>TRBD2|TRBJ2-2|TRBV3-1/TRBV3-2|few
TGTGCCAGCAGCCAACTAGCGGGAGCGGGGGAGCTGTTTTTT
CASSQLAGAGELFF
>TRBD1|TRBJ2-1|TRBV7-9|.
TGTGCCAGCAGCACCGGACCACAGGGGAGACACTACAATGAGCAGTTCTTC
CASSTGPQGRHYNEQFF
>TRBD2|TRBJ2-1|TRBV11-3|once
TGTGCCAGCAGCTCTAGCGGGGGGGCCATTAGGGAGCAGTTCTTC
CASSSSGGAIREQFF
>.|TRBJ1-3|TRBV6-1|.
TGTGCCAGCAGTGAGGCGAGGTTCTCTGGAAACACCATATATTTT
CASSEARFSGNTIYF
>.|TRBJ2-7|TRBV12-3/TRBV12-4|.
TGTGCCAGCAGTCGACTAGACAGGTCCGAGCAGTACTTC
CASSRLDRSEQYF
>.|TRBJ1-6|TRBV4-1|.
TGCGCCAGCAGCCAAGGGACACTAAGCTCCTATAATTCACCCCTCCACTTT
CASSQGTLSSYNSPLHF
>TRBD1|TRBJ1-1|TRBV5-1|.
TGCGCCAGCAGCCTTGACAGGGTCACTGAAGCTTTCTTT
CASSLDRVTEAFF